This T cell receptor (beta chain) was captured in a study of blood T cell repertoires in COVID-19. At the level of the study: PBMCs, B-cell-depleted T cells, or T cells provided the cDNA or gDNA that made up the material.

CDR3 length: 15 residues. The V end was cut by 4 bases, the J end by 2 bases, with 13 bases between. Germline V gene data show CDR1 as LGHDT and CDR2 as YNNKEL (reference sequence). In the original processing: Researchers report that nucleated cell counts were estimated from reference gene primer amplification. Data came from immunoSEQ multiplex PCR; TCRdb stores just in-frame clones and leaves some out. V and J calls plus clone size are reproduced from that table; the DNA served to infer D and trimming. The sample consists of 150,000 to 200,000 clones, around three quarters of them appearing once. Material: peripheral blood. The receptor's source is a man aged 55 to 70 with acute or convalescent COVID-19. The chain joins TRBV3-1 (or the pseudogene TRBV3-2) to TRBJ2-3; tentatively, D is TRBD1 (5 bases). In DNA form, the CDR3 reads TGTGCCAGCAGCCGGACAACGAGCTTCACAGATACGCAGTATTTT. Its translation is CASSRTTSFTDTQYF.